This T cell receptor (beta chain) was identified in a study of tumor-infiltrating lymphocytes in primary liver carcinoma. Study overall: The patients, men and women alike, were aged 30 to 69 years.

On this clonotype itself: The junction shows a germline mismatch at one end, possibly a read error.

From unsorted bulk tissue weighing roughly 17-31 mg, DNA and RNA were co-extracted. Researchers generated TCR beta cDNA from 500 to 600 ng of total RNA, relying on a constant-region primer. Modified slightly, ARM-PCR produced TCR beta libraries over three nested multiplex PCR rounds. TRBV1-TRBV30 forward primers paired with a C-beta reverse primer were used in the first two PCR rounds, which ran approximately 10 cycles each. Each CDR3 protein is one row after TCRdb ran MiXCR on the multiplex PCR reads. Seen here are 40,000 to 50,000 distinct CDR3 sequences, over 65% observed once, and the top ten hold around 28%. The CDR3 is made up of 14 amino acids. The germline gives CDR1 SGHAT, CDR2 FQNNGV.

V usage is TRBV11-2 and J usage is TRBJ2-5, with no clear D. This clonotype originated in a middle-aged man with primary liver carcinoma and hepatitis B virus infection. What was sequenced was liver tumor tissue from sampling region 3. Subset specified: tumor region T3, left-lateral pole. CDR3 nucleotide sequence: TGTACCAGCAGAAGGCTGGAAGTCCGGGAGACCCAGTACTTC. It specifies CTSRRLEVRETQYF.